Below are 23 T cell receptor beta chains sequenced from a single sample in a study of CD8 T cells in Susac syndrome. An input of roughly 0.5 to 1 ug of RNA was subjected to reverse transcription using random hexamers. TCRdb re-called the immunoSEQ multiplex PCR reads through MiXCR, storing one row per CDR3 protein. This table holds 100,000 to 150,000 distinct CDR3 sequences, 75% to 90% found once. The specimen sequenced was CD8+ T cells from PBMCs. All receptors come from a human donor with multiple sclerosis.

The chain recombines TRBV18 with TRBJ2-7; D gene uncertain. CDR1 and CDR2 from the germline V gene are KGHSH and LQKENI. The V and J ends lost 6 bases and 0 bases respectively, with 9 bases between them. This CDR3 is 13 amino acids long. CDR3 residues: CASSHKGSYEQYV. The CDR3 DNA follows: TGTGCCAGCTCCCATAAGGGCTCCTACGAGCAGTACGTC.

The chain recombines TRBV7-9 with TRBJ2-7; D is perhaps TRBD1 (5 bases). The CDR3 covers 13 residues. The V and J ends lost 5 bases and 5 bases respectively, with 13 bases between them. The germline V gene encodes CDR1 SEHNR and CDR2 FQNEAQ (reference sequence). This chain's CDR3 is CASSESGFDEQYV. The CDR3, as DNA: TGTGCCAGCAGCGAATCAGGGTTTGACGAGCAGTACGTC.

The chain links TRBV2 to TRBJ2-5; no reliable D call. This CDR3 comprises 14 residues. V was cut by 3 bases and J by 1 base, with 9 bases left in between. The germline V gene has CDR1 SNHLY and CDR2 FYNNEI. The CDR3 spells CASSEGRIQETQYF. The CDR3 DNA is TGTGCCAGCAGTGAGGGTCGGATCCAAGAGACCCAGTACTTC.

The chain uses TRBV2 and TRBJ2-1; D perhaps matches TRBD2 (5 bases). The V gene's germline CDR1 is SNHLY and CDR2 FYNNEI. The length of the CDR3 is 17 residues. Trimming shortened V by 1 base and J by 7 bases, and 20 bases separated the two germline ends. The CDR3 loop is CASSEVSGEFLGNEQFF. The CDR3 DNA sequence: TGTGCCAGCAGTGAAGTATCCGGGGAGTTCCTGGGGAATGAGCAGTTCTTC.

V is TRBV7-9 and J is TRBJ2-6; a possible D gene is TRBD1 (5 bases). CDR1 and CDR2 (germline): SEHNR, FQNEAQ (reference sequence). The CDR3 consists of 16 residues. V was pared by 8 bases and J by 2 bases, with 16 bases between. The chain's CDR3 is CASGAGPLAGANVLTF. The CDR3 bases are TGTGCCAGCGGGGCAGGGCCTTTGGCTGGGGCCAACGTCCTGACTTTC.

The chain uses TRBV4-1 and TRBJ2-3; 7 bases fit TRBD2. The CDR3 has 16 residues. Germline trimming cut 6 bases from V and 3 bases from J; bases unmatched to any gene: 12. CDR1 and CDR2 (germline): MGHRA, YSYEKL. Here the CDR3 reads CASSTGQLATTDTQYF. CDR3 nucleotide sequence: TGCGCCAGCAGTACCGGCCAACTAGCGACAACAGATACGCAGTATTTT.

This clonotype was seen only once. The chain is built from TRBV7-9 and TRBJ1-2, with 12 positions matching TRBD1. The CDR3 is 14 amino acids. V was pared by 7 bases and J by 6 bases, with 6 bases of the junction left unmatched. CDR1 is SEHNR, CDR2 FQNEAQ, per germline (reference sequence). The CDR3 reads CASIPGTGGDGYTF. The CDR3 DNA reads TGTGCCAGCATCCCAGGGACAGGGGGCGATGGCTACACCTTC.

This sequence joins TRBV4-1 and TRBJ1-2; TRBD1 might be the D (6 bases). The germline V gene has CDR1 MGHRA and CDR2 YSYEKL. The CDR3 totals 16 residues. V lost 3 bases and J lost 4, with 18 bases in between. This CDR3 reads CASSHLEGGAGYGYTF. The CDR3 nucleotides are TGCGCCAGCAGCCATCTTGAGGGGGGCGCGGGCTATGGCTACACCTTC.

V usage is TRBV29-1 and J usage is TRBJ2-7; a possible D gene is TRBD2 (7 bases). CDR1 is SQVTM, CDR2 ANQGSEA, per germline. The V and J ends lost 4 bases and 5 bases respectively, with 24 bases between them. This CDR3 has 16 residues. CDR3 region: CSVGGGAGLAVNEQYV. Here the CDR3 DNA reads TGCAGCGTTGGAGGGGGGGCAGGGCTGGCCGTTAACGAGCAGTACGTC.

The chain uses TRBV29-1 and TRBJ2-5, with a tentative D call TRBD2 (5 bases). The CDR3 spans 13 residues. Trimming removed 3 bases at V and 7 bases at J, with 15 bases between. Per the germline V gene, CDR1 is SQVTM and CDR2 is ANQGSEA. The CDR3 DNA sequence: TGCAGCGTTGAGGGCAGAGCGGTTCGGACCCAGTACTTC. Translation: CSVEGRAVRTQYF.

V usage is TRBV6-5 and J usage is TRBJ2-3, with a possible D match to TRBD1 (5 bases). The CDR3 is made up of 12 amino acids. Germline loops: CDR1 MNHEY, CDR2 SVGAGI. Between the trimmed V and J ends, which lost 10 bases and 4 bases, there was a span of 12 bases. Here the CDR3 reads CATNRSPDTQYF. The CDR3 DNA reads TGTGCCACCAACAGGTCCCCAGATACGCAGTATTTT.

The chain uses TRBV27 and TRBJ1-1; D gene uncertain. The CDR3 loop spans 15 amino acids. Germline lookup yields CDR1 MNHEY and CDR2 SMNVEV (reference sequence). V gave up 0 bases and J gave up 9 bases, with 17 bases separating them. The CDR3 sequence is CASSLSKGAAGKAFF. CDR3 DNA sequence: TGTGCCAGCAGTTTATCAAAGGGAGCCGCGGGAAAAGCTTTCTTT.

This clonotype was detected a few times. The chain uses TRBV7-2 and TRBJ2-5; D gene unclear. The V end lost 5 bases, the J end lost 2 bases, and 12 bases lay between the germline ends. Germline V gene sequence: CDR1 SGHTA, CDR2 FQGNSA. The CDR3 extends over 14 amino acids. CDR3 amino acids: CASSPPDEQETQYF. The CDR3 DNA reads TGTGCCAGCAGCCCCCCGGACGAGCAAGAGACCCAGTACTTC.

The chain uses TRBV28 and TRBJ2-3; D gene unclear. The germline V gene encodes CDR1 MDHEN and CDR2 SYDVKM. V lost 5 bases and J lost 5, with 8 bases in between. The CDR3 has 12 residues. CDR3 DNA: TGTGCCAGCAGTGCCCCCAGAGATACGCAGTATTTT. Translating gives CASSAPRDTQYF.

This chain joins TRBV19 and TRBJ1-1; D is perhaps TRBD1 (6 bases). Trimming cost V 6 bases and J 1 base, with 6 bases left between them. This CDR3 is built from 12 residues. CDR1 and CDR2 (germline): LNHDA, SQIVND (reference sequence). CDR3 nucleotides: TGTGCCAGTAGGACAGGGAACACTGAAGCTTTCTTT. Protein sequence: CASRTGNTEAFF.

The chain carries TRBV10-3 and TRBJ2-7, with D tentatively TRBD2 (6 bases). The V gene's germline CDR1 is ENHRY and CDR2 SYGVKD. The V gene lost 10 bases and the J gene lost 3 bases, with 13 bases spanning the gap. The CDR3 runs to 12 residues. CDR3 loop: CATGTPFYEQYF. For the CDR3, the DNA is TGTGCCACCGGGACTCCCTTCTACGAGCAGTACTTC.

V gene TRBV7-8 combines with J gene TRBJ2-7, with D tentatively TRBD1 (6 bases). The V end was cut by 4 bases, the J end by 9 bases, with 19 bases between. The germline V gene has CDR1 SGHVS and CDR2 FQNEAQ. There are 14 residues in the CDR3. The CDR3 region is CASSSTGQHGAQYF. Written as DNA, the CDR3 is TGTGCCAGCAGCTCCACCGGACAGCACGGGGCGCAGTACTTC.

The chain combines TRBV7-9 with TRBJ2-5, with a tentative D call TRBD2 (6 bases). With 5 bases removed from V and 2 bases from J, the gap between germline ends came to 21 bases. Germline-derived CDR1 and CDR2 are SEHNR and FQNEAQ (reference sequence). The CDR3 consists of 17 residues. DNA for the CDR3: TGTGCCAGCAGCCCCAGTAGCGGCAACACCTTTCAAGAGACCCAGTACTTC. As protein: CASSPSSGNTFQETQYF.

The J gene is TRBJ2-2, the V gene TRBV14; a possible D gene is TRBD1 (6 bases). The CDR3 has 16 amino acids. The germline V gene encodes CDR1 SGHDN and CDR2 FVKESK. V was trimmed by 4 bases and J by 4 bases, leaving 16 bases between them. The CDR3 DNA follows: TGTGCCAGCAGCCTACATGACAGGTCCGTCACCGGGGAGCTGTTTTTT. Residues: CASSLHDRSVTGELFF. The complete variable domain, with remaining parts taken from reference TRBV14 and TRBJ2-2, reads EAGVTQFPSHSVIEKGQTVTLRCDPISGHDNLYWYRRVMGKEIKFLLHFVKESKQDESGMPNNRFLAERTGGTYSTLKVQPAELEDSGVYFCASSLHDRSVTGELFFGEGSRLTVL.

V usage is TRBV4-3 and J usage is TRBJ2-1; D uncertain. CDR3 length: 15 residues. Germline V gene data show CDR1 as LGHNA and CDR2 as YSLEER. The germline V and J ends were trimmed by 1 base and 0 bases, with 7 bases remaining between them. Written as DNA, the CDR3 is TGCGCCAGCAGCCAAGCATCGGTCTCCTACAATGAGCAGTTCTTC. It codes for CASSQASVSYNEQFF.

The CDR3 region is CASSHLQGRWNTEAFF. DNA for the CDR3: TGTGCCAGCAGCCATCTTCAGGGGAGGTGGAACACTGAAGCTTTCTTT. The rearrangement links TRBV4-2 to TRBJ1-1, with D tentatively TRBD1 (6 bases). The CDR3 extends over 16 amino acids. CDR1 LGHNA and CDR2 YNFKEQ come from the germline V gene. Trimming removed 3 bases from V and 1 base from J, with 15 bases in between.

The rearrangement uses TRBV4-1 and TRBJ2-5; D tentatively fits TRBD1 or TRBD2 (6 bases each). Germline values: CDR1 MGHRA, CDR2 YSYEKL. The CDR3 is 15 residues long. V was pared by 0 bases and J by 4 bases, with 12 bases between. The CDR3 nucleotides read TGCGCCAGCAGCCAAGACAGGGGAGCGGGAGAGACCCAGTACTTC. Amino acids: CASSQDRGAGETQYF.

V gene TRBV25-1 combines with J gene TRBJ2-2, with no clear D. Germline V lookup: CDR1 MGHDK, CDR2 SYGVNS. There are 12 residues in the CDR3. Trimming cost V 5 bases and J 5 bases, with 6 bases left between them. The CDR3 DNA reads TGTGCCAGCAGTCAAAGAACCGGGGAGCTGTTTTTT. Its protein is CASSQRTGELFF.